The clone carrying this TCR beta chain was observed many times. TCR beta CDR3 sequences were amplified from RNA transcripts. HTBI primers were used for first-round RT-PCR of the TCR CDR3. MiXCR, run by TCRdb on the multiplex PCR reads, gives a single entry per CDR3 protein. The sample contains around 300,000 distinct CDR3 sequences, more than 10% of which appear only once. Thyroid ultrasound, orbital computed tomography, clinical symptoms, and serum thyroxine and TRAb underpinned diagnoses. This sample is part of a study of T cells in Graves' hyperthyroidism and ophthalmopathy. About the study: Once the initial diagnosis was made, peripheral blood was obtained before any treatment.

The CDR3 length is 20 residues. This TCR was recovered from a woman in her twenties or thirties with Graves' hyperthyroidism that later progressed to Graves' ophthalmopathy. This chain links TRBV3-2 with TRBJ2-7; the D segment call TRBD1 is taken from the table without a DNA check. TRBV3-2 is annotated as a pseudogene. Sequencing used blood. CDR3 protein: CASSQDPGTGTTETPYEQYF. The DNA of the CDR3 is TGTGCCAGCAGCCAAGACCCCGGGACAGGGACGACGGAGACCCCCTACGAGCAGTACTTC.